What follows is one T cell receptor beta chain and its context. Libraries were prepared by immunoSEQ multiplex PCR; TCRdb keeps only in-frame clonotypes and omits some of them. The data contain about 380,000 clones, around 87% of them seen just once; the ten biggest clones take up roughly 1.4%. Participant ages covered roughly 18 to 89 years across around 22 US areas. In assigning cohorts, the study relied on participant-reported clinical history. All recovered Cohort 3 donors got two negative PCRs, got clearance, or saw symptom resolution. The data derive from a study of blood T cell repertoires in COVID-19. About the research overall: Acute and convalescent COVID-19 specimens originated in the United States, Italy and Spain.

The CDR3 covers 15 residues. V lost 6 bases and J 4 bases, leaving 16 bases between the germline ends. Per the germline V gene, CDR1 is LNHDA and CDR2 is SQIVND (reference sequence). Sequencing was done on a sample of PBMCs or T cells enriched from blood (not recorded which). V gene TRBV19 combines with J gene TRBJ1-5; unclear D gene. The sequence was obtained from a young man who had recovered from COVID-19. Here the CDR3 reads CASSTDPSKNQPQHF. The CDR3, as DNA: TGTGCCAGTAGCACTGATCCATCCAAGAATCAGCCCCAGCATTTT.